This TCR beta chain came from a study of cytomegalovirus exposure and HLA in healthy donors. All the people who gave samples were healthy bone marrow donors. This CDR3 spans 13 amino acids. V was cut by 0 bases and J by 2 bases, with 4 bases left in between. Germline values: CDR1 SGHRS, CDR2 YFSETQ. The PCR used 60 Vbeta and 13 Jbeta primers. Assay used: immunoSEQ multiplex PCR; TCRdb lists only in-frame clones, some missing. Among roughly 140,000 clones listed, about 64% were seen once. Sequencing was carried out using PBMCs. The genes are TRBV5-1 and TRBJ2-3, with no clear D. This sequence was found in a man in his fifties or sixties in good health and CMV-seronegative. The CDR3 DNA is TGCGCCAGCAGCTTGGCTTTCACAGATACGCAGTATTTT. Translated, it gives CASSLAFTDTQYF.